The clone carrying this T cell receptor (beta chain) was seen a single time. Its target is not known. Some clones are missing from TCRdb's copy, which holds only in-frame ones; the method was immunoSEQ multiplex PCR. Counted here are 300,000 to 400,000 clones, around 89% occurring once; the ten biggest clones make up around 5%. The sample's treatment: some 20 received Ad26.COV2.S at low or high dose, single or two shots; 5 received placebo; per-sample allocation not given. It was on day 63 after the first vaccine or placebo injection that samples were taken. Whoever gave the sample was an adult aged 18-55 years in Boston. The data originate from a study of Ad26.COV2.S vaccination and SARS-CoV-2 variants. Whole-study context: COV1001, an Ad26.COV2.S trial, supplied this vaccine-arm donor. Intramuscular Ad26.COV2.S at 5x10^10 or 1x10^11 viral particles.

V dropped 4 bases and J dropped 8 bases, with 16 bases sitting between them. The CDR3 totals 14 residues. Germline CDR1 is SEHNR and CDR2 is FQNEAQ (reference sequence). Findings and caveats of the study: Vaccine and placebo recipients had comparable breadth of non-spike TCRs.

The rearrangement uses TRBV7-9 and TRBJ2-3; D uncertain. The TCR sequence derives from a person aged 18 to 65 who received the Ad26.COV2.S COVID-19 vaccine or a placebo. The source material was peripheral blood, sampled in a trial of Ad26.COV2.S vaccine versus placebo. The CDR3 DNA follows: TGTGCCAGCAGCTCATCGACTCCTGTGGGTACGCAGTATTTT. Its protein is CASSSSTPVGTQYF.